A few counts support the clone carrying this T cell receptor (beta chain). The antigen remains unidentified. The data belong to a study of siplizumab effects on memory and regulatory T cells. The data were produced by immunoSEQ multiplex PCR, yet TCRdb's version contains in-frame clones alone and is incomplete. The sample lists some 100,000 clones; more than 85% were seen once. Study-level results: The authors did not confirm suppressive function in proliferating Tregs from siplizumab cultures. A naive or memory phenotype could not be assigned to roughly 80-97% of the proliferating CD4+ or CD8+ clones. Naive T cells appeared more varied than memory cells and looked like key alloresponse contributors. Relative to controls at approximately 30%, mappable alloreactive CD4+ clones exhibited a mean Treg-derived proportion of 68.8% with siplizumab.

Germline V lookup: CDR1 SGHDT, CDR2 YYEEEE. Between the trimmed V and J ends, which lost 0 bases and 6 bases, there was a span of 9 bases. This CDR3 has 13 amino acids. Sequenced sample: CD4+ T cells sorted from blood. This receptor was identified in a human donor in good health. The chain employs TRBV5-6 and TRBJ1-1; D is unresolved. This CDR3 is CASSLVGVSEAFF. CDR3 sequence (DNA): TGTGCCAGCAGCTTGGTCGGGGTGTCTGAAGCTTTCTTT.